The sequence of this TCR beta chain was determined in a study of CD8 T cells in Susac syndrome. High-throughput TCR beta sequencing covered peripheral CD8+ and CD4+ T cells. Healthy donors served as age- and sex-matched controls. The germline gives CDR1 SGHTA, CDR2 FQGNSA. This CDR3 spans 14 amino acids. Trimming shortened V by 4 bases and J by 3 bases, and 9 bases separated the two germline ends. RNA amounts of roughly 0.45 to 1 ug underwent reverse transcription with random hexamers. Across 54 Vbeta and 13 Jbeta, immunoSEQ multiplex PCR amplified TCR beta CDR3. TCRdb re-called the immunoSEQ multiplex PCR reads with MiXCR, one entry per CDR3 protein. The sample shows about 120,000 distinct CDR3 sequences, just under 95% of them seen only once.

The sequence came from a human donor in good health. The chain links TRBV7-2 to TRBJ1-4; possibly TRBD1 for D (6 bases). The sequencing sample was made of CD8+ T cells from PBMCs. For the CDR3, the DNA is TGTGCCAGCAGCTCTAGACAGGCTAATGAAAAACTGTTTTTT. This translates into CASSSRQANEKLFF. The whole variable domain, filled in from reference TRBV7-2 and TRBJ1-4, reads GAGVSQSPSNKVTEKGKDVELRCDPISGHTALYWYRQSLGQGLEFLIYFQGNSAPDKSGLPSDRFSAERTGGSVSTLTIQRTQQEDSAVYLCASSSRQANEKLFFGSGTQLSVL.